This T cell receptor beta chain was captured by sequencing in a study of CD8+CD57+ T cells in acquired aplastic anemia. As for the study in general: DNA from sorted CD4+ and CD8+ cells averaged around 3.5 ug.

This clonotype was detected ten times or more. Sequenced patients had shown CD8+CD57+ cell expansion by flow cytometry. CDR3 and TCR beta VDJ profiling relied on a genomic DNA template. Each CDR3 protein gets one entry after TCRdb re-called the reads with MiXCR. This sample has hundreds of thousands of distinct CDR3 sequences; less than 35% occur once, and the top ten carry under 0.95%. The sequencing input was sorted CD4+, CD8+, or CD8+CD57+ T cells (not recorded which) from PBMCs. This TCR came from a human donor with aplastic anemia.

The CDR3 coding sequence is TGTGCCATCACTACGGACAGGGAAGGCGGCTACACCTTC. This gives the protein CAITTDREGGYTF. This chain links TRBV10-3 with TRBJ1-2; 8 bases are a match to TRBD1. This CDR3 region has 13 residues. The V segment lost 7 bases and the J segment 8 bases; nucleotides outside the gene matches: 9. Germline CDR1 and CDR2: ENHRY and SYGVKD.